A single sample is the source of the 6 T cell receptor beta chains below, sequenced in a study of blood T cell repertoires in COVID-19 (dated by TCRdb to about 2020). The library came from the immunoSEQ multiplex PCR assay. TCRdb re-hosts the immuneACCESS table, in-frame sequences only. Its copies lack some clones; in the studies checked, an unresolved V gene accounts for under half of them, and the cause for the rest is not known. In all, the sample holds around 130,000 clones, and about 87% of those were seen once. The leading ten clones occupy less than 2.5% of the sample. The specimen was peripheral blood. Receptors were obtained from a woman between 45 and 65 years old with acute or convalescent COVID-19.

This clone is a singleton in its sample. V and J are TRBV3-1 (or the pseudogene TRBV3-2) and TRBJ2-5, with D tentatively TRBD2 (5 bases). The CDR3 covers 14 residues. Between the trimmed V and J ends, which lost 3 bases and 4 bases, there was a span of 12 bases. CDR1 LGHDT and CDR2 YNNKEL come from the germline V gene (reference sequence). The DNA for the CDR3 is TGTGCCAGCAGCCATCCCTTACGGGGAGAGACCCAGTACTTC. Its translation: CASSHPLRGETQYF.

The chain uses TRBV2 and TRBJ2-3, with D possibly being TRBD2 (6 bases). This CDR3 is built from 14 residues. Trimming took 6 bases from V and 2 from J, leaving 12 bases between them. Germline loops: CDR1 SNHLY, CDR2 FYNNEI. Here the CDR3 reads CASRAGPNTDTQYF. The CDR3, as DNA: TGTGCCAGCAGAGCGGGTCCTAACACAGATACGCAGTATTTT.

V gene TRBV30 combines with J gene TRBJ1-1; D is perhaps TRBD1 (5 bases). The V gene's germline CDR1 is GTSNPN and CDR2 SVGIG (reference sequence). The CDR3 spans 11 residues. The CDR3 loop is CVCGGNTEAFF. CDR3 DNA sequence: TGTGTATGCGGGGGGAACACTGAAGCTTTCTTT.

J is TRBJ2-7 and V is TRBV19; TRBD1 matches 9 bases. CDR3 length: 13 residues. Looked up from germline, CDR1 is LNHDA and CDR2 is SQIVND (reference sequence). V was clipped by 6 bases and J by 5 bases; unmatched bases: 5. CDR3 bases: TGTGCCAGTAGGCTACAGGGGGCCCACGAGCAGTACTTC. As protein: CASRLQGAHEQYF.

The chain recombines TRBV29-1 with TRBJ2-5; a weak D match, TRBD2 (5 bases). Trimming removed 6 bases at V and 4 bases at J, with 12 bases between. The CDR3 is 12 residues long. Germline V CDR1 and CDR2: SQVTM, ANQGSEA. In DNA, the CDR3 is TGCAGCGTCGTCGGGGAAGGAGAGACCCAGTACTTC. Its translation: CSVVGEGETQYF.

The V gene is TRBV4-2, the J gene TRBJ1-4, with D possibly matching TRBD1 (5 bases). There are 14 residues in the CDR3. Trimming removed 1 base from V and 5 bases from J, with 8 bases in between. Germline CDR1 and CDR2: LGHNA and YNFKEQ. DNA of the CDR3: TGTGCCAGCAGCCAAGGGCAGGGAAATGAAAAACTGTTTTTT. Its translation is CASSQGQGNEKLFF.